This is a list of T cell receptor beta chains from one sample in a study of CD4 and CD8 cells across lung adenocarcinoma regions. TCRdb processed the PCR reads anew with MiXCR; each CDR3 protein has one entry. The sample includes tens of thousands of distinct CDR3 sequences, 45% to 50% of them seen just once. Sequencing was done on a sample of CD8+ T cells from the center of a lung tumor. Receptor source: a male donor with lung adenocarcinoma. The CD4 and CD8 labels of this study may be unreliable. The conserved cysteine and the conserved F or W are not part of the CDR3 here.

>TRBJ2-3|13|TRBV6-1
ASSGRPEGTEAQY
>TRBJ2-3|14|TRBV6-5
ASSYTLVGGKDMQY
>TRBJ2-1|13|TRBV6-5
ASSYRDSAMYEQF
>TRBJ1-1|15|TRBV6-5
ASSYLRDTGSNTEAF
>TRBJ2-1|14|TRBV6-1
ASSEAGGAGSNEQF
>TRBJ1-6|13|TRBV10-2
ASSSDRIYNSPLH
>TRBJ2-1|12|TRBV6-1
ASSVRVGPDEQF
>TRBJ2-7|12|TRBV30
AWNRDGTAYEQY
>.|14|TRBV27
ASRRNGGLAAETQY
>TRBJ1-1|11|TRBV11-1
ASSPTQNTEAF
>.|12|TRBV5-1
ASSPSGGSGEQY
>TRBJ1-2|14|TRBV6-1
ASSPRQGAVNYGYT
>TRBJ2-1|12|TRBV11-2
ASRGGRAGDEQF
>TRBJ2-6|14|TRBV6-1
ASTRKVGGGANVLT
>.|12|TRBV6-1
ASRGAGVGDTQY
>TRBJ2-3|13|TRBV27
ASSFAGGGTDTQY
>TRBJ2-2|11|TRBV6-1
ASSKGEAGELF
>TRBJ2-1|14|TRBV4-2
ASSQAALAGGGEQF
>.|13|TRBV6-1
ASNIETSGNDEQY
>TRBJ2-1|11|TRBV6-6
ASARSSYNEQF
>TRBJ2-1|11|TRBV7-2
ASSTGTSGEQF
>.|14|TRBV7-6
ASGGGGGLDLETQY
>TRBJ2-5|11|TRBV29-1
SVDLGVRGEQY
>TRBJ2-1|12|TRBV6-1
ASGRVAGVLEQF
>TRBJ2-1|10|TRBV6-1
ASRSYRNEQF
>TRBJ1-2|11|TRBV4-2
ASSQQGGYGYT
>TRBJ2-2|10|TRBV10-3
ALAGNTDEQF
>TRBJ2-5|15|TRBV6-1
ASSRDPGVSAKNTQY
>TRBJ2-4|13|TRBV27
ASKPSVGAKYTQY
>TRBJ2-3|11|TRBV10-3
AWRFFAKNTQY
>TRBJ2-7|12|TRBV7-6
ASSPRRAESEQY
>TRBJ2-1|12|TRBV5-1
ASSLAEGRDEQF
>TRBJ2-1|12|TRBV6-4
ASSEGLVQGEQF
>TRBJ2-7|13|TRBV6-1
ASSSRDRVTYEQY
>.|13|TRBV6-1
ASRVAGDDGYEQY
>TRBJ2-3|12|TRBV6-1
AGRGAGGQDTQY
>TRBJ2-3|13|TRBV7-2
ASSSSFTGTDTQY
>TRBJ1-4|14|TRBV10-3
AISEGPGQGGEKLF
>TRBJ2-3|13|TRBV6-1
VSGGQPESTEAQY
>TRBJ1-2|13|TRBV6-1
ASSQGQGRPRGYT
>TRBJ2-2|12|TRBV6-4
ASSAAPGSGELF
>TRBJ1-2|13|TRBV6-1
ASSEQPRGIYGYT
>TRBJ1-1|12|TRBV19
ASREAAPNTEAF
>TRBJ2-3|13|TRBV27
ARGGGRREADTQY
>TRBJ2-1|10|TRBV10-2
ASGDPRNEQF
>TRBJ2-3|13|TRBV27
ASSLYRGHDDTQY
>TRBJ1-1|13|TRBV3-1
ASSAYRGMDTEAF
>TRBJ2-5|13|TRBV11-2
GRGLGGRDQETQY
>TRBJ2-4|14|TRBV25-1
ASSDWGPCAEDTQY
>TRBJ2-7|11|TRBV6-1
ASSALDTFEQY
>TRBJ2-5|11|TRBV6-1
ASSDSHFETQY
>.|13|TRBV28
ASSQQGVKSETQY
>TRBJ2-2|13|TRBV27
ASSLSPSGVGELF
>TRBJ2-3|14|TRBV6-1
ASNRGGEASTDMQY
>TRBJ1-1|12|TRBV3-1
ASSQETENTEAF
>TRBJ2-3|12|TRBV12-3/TRBV12-4
ASTQGRGTDTQY
>TRBJ2-5|14|TRBV27
ASSKREGRDQNIQY
>TRBJ1-1|17|TRBV30
AWSRWDSLSGSVNTEAF
>TRBJ2-1|14|TRBV6-5
ASSFRTSGRGNEQF
>TRBJ2-3|10|TRBV6-5
ASSLSGDTQY